This note documents a single TCR beta chain sequence. An end of the junction differs from the germline gene, which may be a read error. Based on a CD8+CD4-CCR7+CD45RA+ profile, naive CD8 T cells were sorted. CDR1 SGHAT and CDR2 FQNNGV come from the germline V gene. The CDR3 extends over 15 amino acids. The sample originates from a study of molecular identifiers for immune sequencing clone quantification. Study-level information: Replicate experiments took RNA from about 20,000 or 100,000 naive CD8 cells, divided it five ways and sequenced four.

TCRdb recomputed calls from the PCR reads with MiXCR, one row per CDR3 protein. The sample includes some 96,000 distinct CDR3 sequences, approximately 25% seen only once; the top ten take under 1%. This TCR was recovered from a human donor in good health. Some libraries in this study had Jurkat cell RNA spiked in. Sequences were obtained from naive CD8+ T cells from blood, with Jurkat cell RNA spiked in. Subset described: FACS-sorted CD8+CD4-CCR7+CD45RA+ naive T cells. V usage is TRBV11-2 and J usage is TRBJ2-7; 10 bases agree with TRBD2. The CDR3 region is CASSLTASGSYERYF. Here the CDR3 DNA reads TGTGCCAGCAGCTTAACGGCTAGCGGGAGCTACGAGCGGTACTTC.